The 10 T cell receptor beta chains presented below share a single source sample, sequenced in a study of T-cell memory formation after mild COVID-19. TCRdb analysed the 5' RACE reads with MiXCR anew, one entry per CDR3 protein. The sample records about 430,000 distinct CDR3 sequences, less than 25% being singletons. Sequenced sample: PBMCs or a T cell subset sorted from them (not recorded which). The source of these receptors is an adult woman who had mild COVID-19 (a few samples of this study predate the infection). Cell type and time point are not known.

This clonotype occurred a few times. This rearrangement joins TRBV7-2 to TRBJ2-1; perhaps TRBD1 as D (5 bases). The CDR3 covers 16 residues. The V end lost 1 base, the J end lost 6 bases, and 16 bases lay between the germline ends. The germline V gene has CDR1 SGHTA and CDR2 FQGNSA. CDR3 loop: CASSLGWTRTINEQFF. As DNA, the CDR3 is TGTGCCAGCAGCTTAGGTTGGACACGTACTATCAATGAGCAGTTCTTC. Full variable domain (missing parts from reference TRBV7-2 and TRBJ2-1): GAGVSQSPSNKVTEKGKDVELRCDPISGHTALYWYRQSLGQGLEFLIYFQGNSAPDKSGLPSDRFSAERTGGSVSTLTIQRTQQEDSAVYLCASSLGWTRTINEQFFGPGTRLTVL.

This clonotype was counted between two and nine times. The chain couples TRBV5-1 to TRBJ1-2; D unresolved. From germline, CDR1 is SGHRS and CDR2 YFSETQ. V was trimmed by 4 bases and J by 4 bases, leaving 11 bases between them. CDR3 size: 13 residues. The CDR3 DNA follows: TGCGCCAGCAGCCTAGGCGCAGCCTATGGCTACACCTTC. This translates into CASSLGAAYGYTF.

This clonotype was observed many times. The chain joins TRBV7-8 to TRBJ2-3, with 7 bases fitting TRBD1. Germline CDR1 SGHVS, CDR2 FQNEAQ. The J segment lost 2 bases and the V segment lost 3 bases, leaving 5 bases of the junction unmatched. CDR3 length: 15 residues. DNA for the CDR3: TGTGCCAGCAGCTTGGGGGACAGCTTCACAGATACGCAGTATTTT. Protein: CASSLGDSFTDTQYF.

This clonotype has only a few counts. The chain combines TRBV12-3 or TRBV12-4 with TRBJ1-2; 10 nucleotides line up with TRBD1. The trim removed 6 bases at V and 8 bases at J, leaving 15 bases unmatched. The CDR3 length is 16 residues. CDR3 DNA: TGTGCCAGCAGCCCTCCCGCGACAGGGGGCTTTGGAGGCTACACCTTC. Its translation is CASSPPATGGFGGYTF.

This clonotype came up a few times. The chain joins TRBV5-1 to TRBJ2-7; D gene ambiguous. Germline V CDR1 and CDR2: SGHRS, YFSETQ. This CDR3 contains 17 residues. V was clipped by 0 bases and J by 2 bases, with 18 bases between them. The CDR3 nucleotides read TGCGCCAGCAGCTTGGGGCCCGGTGATCGCGGAGCCTACGAGCAGTACTTC. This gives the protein CASSLGPGDRGAYEQYF.

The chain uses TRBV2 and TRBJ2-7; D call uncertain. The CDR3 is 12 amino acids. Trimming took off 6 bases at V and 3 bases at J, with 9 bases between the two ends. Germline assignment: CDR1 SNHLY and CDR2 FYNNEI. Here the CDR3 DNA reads TGTGCCAGCAGGCCCGAAGGCTACGAGCAGTACTTC. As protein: CASRPEGYEQYF.

The CDR3 DNA is TGTGCCAGCAGCCAAGGGGGTTCGCAGAACACTGAAGCTTTCTTT. This gives the protein CASSQGGSQNTEAFF. V is TRBV4-2 and J is TRBJ1-1; no clear D. The CDR3 contains 15 residues. V lost 1 base to trimming and J lost 1 base, with 10 bases between them. Germline V gene sequence: CDR1 LGHNA, CDR2 YNFKEQ.

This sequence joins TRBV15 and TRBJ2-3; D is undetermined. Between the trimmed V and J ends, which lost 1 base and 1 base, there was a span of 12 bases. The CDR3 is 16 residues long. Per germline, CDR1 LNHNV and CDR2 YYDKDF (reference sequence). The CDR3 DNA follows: TGTGCCACCAGCAGAGCCGTAGTGCCCGGCACAGATACGCAGTATTTT. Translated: CATSRAVVPGTDTQYF. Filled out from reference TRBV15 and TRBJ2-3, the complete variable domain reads DAMVIQNPRYQVTQFGKPVTLSCSQTLNHNVMYWYQQKSSQAPKLLFHYYDKDFNNEADTPDNFQSRRPNTSFCFLDIRSPGLGDTAMYLCATSRAVVPGTDTQYFGPGTRLTVL.

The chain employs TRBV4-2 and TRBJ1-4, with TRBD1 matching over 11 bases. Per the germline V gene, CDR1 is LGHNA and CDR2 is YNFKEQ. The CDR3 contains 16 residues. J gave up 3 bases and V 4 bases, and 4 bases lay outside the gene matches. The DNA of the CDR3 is TGTGCCAGCAGCCTAGGACAGGGGGCATCTAATGAAAAACTGTTTTTT. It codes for CASSLGQGASNEKLFF.

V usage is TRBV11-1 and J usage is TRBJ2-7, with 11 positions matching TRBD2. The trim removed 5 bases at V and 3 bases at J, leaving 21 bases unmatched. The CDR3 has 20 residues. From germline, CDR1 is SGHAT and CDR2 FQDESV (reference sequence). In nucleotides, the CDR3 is TGTGCCAGCAGCCTAACGAGTACCGGGACTAGCGGAGTTTTATTCTACGAGCAGTACTTC. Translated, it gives CASSLTSTGTSGVLFYEQYF.